These 22 T cell receptor beta chains share one sample of origin, sequenced in a study of cytomegalovirus exposure and HLA in healthy donors. The PCR employed 60 Vbeta primers together with 13 Jbeta primers. Here immunoSEQ multiplex PCR was the method, and the copy in TCRdb shows in-frame clones only, minus some. There are roughly 200,000 clones in the sample; over 70% occur only once, and approximately 3.7% lies in the top ten. Sequences were obtained from PBMCs. All receptors come from a woman aged 60-75 years in good health and CMV-seropositive.

The rearrangement uses TRBV7-9 and TRBJ2-7; TRBD2 might be the D (5 bases). The ends were cut back, 5 bases at V and 5 bases at J, with 16 bases in the middle. CDR3 length: 14 residues. Germline CDR1 SEHNR, CDR2 FQNEAQ (reference sequence). CDR3 protein: CASSPPGFRDEQYF. CDR3 sequence (DNA): TGTGCCAGCAGCCCCCCGGGATTTCGGGACGAGCAGTACTTC.

J is TRBJ2-3 and V is TRBV5-1; 12 bases fit TRBD2. The CDR3 loop spans 16 amino acids. V shed 0 bases and J 2 bases; nucleotides not matched to a gene: 1. Germline V gives CDR1 SGHRS, CDR2 YFSETQ. CDR3 amino acids: CASSLGLAGDTDTQYF. Written as DNA, the CDR3 is TGCGCCAGCAGCTTGGGACTAGCGGGAGACACAGATACGCAGTATTTT. Full variable domain (remainder filled in from reference TRBV5-1 and TRBJ2-3): KAGVTQTPRYLIKTRGQQVTLSCSPISGHRSVSWYQQTPGQGLQFLFEYFSETQRNKGNFPGRFSGRQFSNSRSEMNVSTLELGDSALYLCASSLGLAGDTDTQYFGPGTRLTVL.

The chain has TRBV7-9 and TRBJ2-1; 7 bases map to TRBD1. The CDR3 runs 15 residues. CDR1 and CDR2 from the germline V gene are SEHNR and FQNEAQ (reference sequence). J gave up 2 bases and V 5 bases, and 6 bases lay outside the gene matches. The chain's CDR3 is CASSPGQVTYNEQFF. The DNA of the CDR3 is TGTGCCAGCAGCCCAGGACAGGTGACCTACAATGAGCAGTTCTTC.

The CDR3 nucleotides are TGTGCCAGCAGCCCCCGGACTAGGTCGGGTAGGGAGCTGTTTTTT. Amino acids: CASSPRTRSGRELFF. The rearrangement uses TRBV7-8 and TRBJ2-2; TRBD2 matches at 7 bases. Germline loops: CDR1 SGHVS, CDR2 FQNEAQ. CDR3 length: 15 residues. The V and J ends lost 5 bases and 9 bases, in that order; junction bases with no gene match: 12.

This clone was detected only once. The chain employs TRBV5-1 and TRBJ2-2, with no clear D. This CDR3 has 15 amino acids. From germline, CDR1 is SGHRS and CDR2 YFSETQ. V lost 0 bases to trimming and J lost 3 bases, with 9 bases between them. The CDR3 sequence is CASSLGARYTGELFF. CDR3 DNA sequence: TGCGCCAGCAGCTTGGGTGCCAGATACACCGGGGAGCTGTTTTTT. The complete variable domain, with remaining parts taken from reference TRBV5-1 and TRBJ2-2, reads KAGVTQTPRYLIKTRGQQVTLSCSPISGHRSVSWYQQTPGQGLQFLFEYFSETQRNKGNFPGRFSGRQFSNSRSEMNVSTLELGDSALYLCASSLGARYTGELFFGEGSRLTVL.

V is TRBV5-1 and J is TRBJ2-3, with D perhaps TRBD2 (6 bases). Looked up from germline, CDR1 is SGHRS and CDR2 is YFSETQ. This CDR3 is built from 16 residues. The V end was cut by 6 bases, the J end by 1 base, with 18 bases between. CDR3 sequence: CASKPGVLGGTDTQYF. DNA for the CDR3: TGCGCCAGCAAACCGGGGGTCCTGGGGGGCACAGATACGCAGTATTTT. The full variable domain, completed using reference TRBV5-1 and TRBJ2-3, is KAGVTQTPRYLIKTRGQQVTLSCSPISGHRSVSWYQQTPGQGLQFLFEYFSETQRNKGNFPGRFSGRQFSNSRSEMNVSTLELGDSALYLCASKPGVLGGTDTQYFGPGTRLTVL.

Worth noting for this clone: At one end, the junction sequence differs from germline, possibly due to a read error. The DNA for the CDR3 is TGTGCCAGCAGTGACTCAAGGGGGAGGGGAACCAAAAACAGTCAGTACTTC. Its protein is CASSDSRGRGTKNSQYF. The chain links TRBV6-4 to TRBJ2-4; D may be TRBD2 (7 bases). This CDR3 region has 17 residues. Per germline, CDR1 MRHNA and CDR2 SNTAGT.

DNA of the CDR3: TGTGCCAGCAGCGGATGGACAGGGGAAGACGAGCAGTACTTC. The encoded protein is CASSGWTGEDEQYF. The chain uses TRBV9 and TRBJ2-7, with 9 nucleotides matching TRBD1. The V gene end was trimmed by 3 bases and the J gene end by 5 bases; junction bases not matched to a gene: 6. Germline lookup yields CDR1 SGDLS and CDR2 YYNGEE. The CDR3 consists of 14 residues.

The V call is TRBV5-5, the J call TRBJ2-1; D gene ambiguous. From germline, CDR1 is SGHKS and CDR2 YYEKEE (reference sequence). This CDR3 region has 15 residues. Trimming pared 0 bases from V and 9 bases from J, leaving 16 bases between. The CDR3 is CASSLAGTLNFEQFF. The CDR3 nucleotides are TGTGCCAGCAGCTTGGCAGGAACCTTGAATTTTGAGCAGTTCTTC.

The CDR3 loop is CASSLTGGGETQYF. In DNA form, the CDR3 reads TGTGCCAGCAGCCTTACAGGGGGTGGAGAGACCCAGTACTTC. The chain joins TRBV7-9 to TRBJ2-5, with 8 bases fitting TRBD1. The germline V gene encodes CDR1 SEHNR and CDR2 FQNEAQ (reference sequence). V was pared by 5 bases and J by 4 bases, with 6 bases of the junction left unmatched. The CDR3 length is 14 residues.

The rearrangement joins TRBV27 to TRBJ2-3; TRBD2 matches at 11 bases. The germline V gene encodes CDR1 MNHEY and CDR2 SMNVEV (reference sequence). The CDR3 runs to 16 residues. V was clipped by 4 bases and J by 6 bases; unmatched bases: 9. The DNA of the CDR3 is TGTGCCAGCAGTTCCCTCAGGACTAGCGGGCCCGATACGCAGTATTTT. Encoded protein: CASSSLRTSGPDTQYF.

The chain couples TRBV7-7 to TRBJ2-3; TRBD2 matches at 11 bases. V dropped 1 base and J dropped 3; count of bases not matched to a gene: 3. This CDR3 is 16 amino acids long. Germline CDR1 reads SSHAT; CDR2 reads FNYEAQ (reference sequence). This CDR3 is CASSLEVAGGTDTQYF. CDR3 in DNA: TGTGCCAGCAGCTTAGAAGTAGCGGGGGGGACAGATACGCAGTATTTT.

This clone was seen a handful of times. V gene TRBV19 combines with J gene TRBJ2-7; D may be TRBD1 (7 bases). Trimming removed 10 bases from V and 5 bases from J, with 12 bases in between. Per germline, CDR1 LNHDA and CDR2 SQIVND (reference sequence). This CDR3 comprises 11 residues. The CDR3 sequence is CATSGGNEQYF. CDR3 DNA sequence: TGTGCCACCTCAGGGGGGAACGAGCAGTACTTC.

The V and J genes are TRBV4-1 and TRBJ1-5; no reliable D call. Trimming took 1 base from V and 1 from J, leaving 8 bases between them. Germline assignment: CDR1 MGHRA and CDR2 YSYEKL. This CDR3 is 15 amino acids long. Written as DNA, the CDR3 is TGCGCCAGCAGCCAAGTACAGTTGAGCAATCAGCCCCAGCATTTT. Translating it yields CASSQVQLSNQPQHF.

The chain employs TRBV2 and TRBJ1-4; 9 bases are a match to TRBD1. The J segment lost 7 bases and the V segment lost 7 bases, leaving 10 bases of the junction unmatched. CDR1 is SNHLY, CDR2 FYNNEI, per germline. This CDR3 contains 15 residues. The CDR3 spells CASIVNRGRFEKLFF. Written as DNA, the CDR3 is TGTGCCAGCATCGTTAACAGGGGGCGCTTTGAAAAACTGTTTTTT.

CDR3 nucleotide sequence: TGTGCCAGCAGTAGACGTGGCGGAAACACCGGGGAGCTGTTTTTT. Amino acids: CASSRRGGNTGELFF. This chain joins TRBV7-3 and TRBJ2-2; D gene uncertain. Between the trimmed V and J ends, which lost 6 bases and 2 bases, there was a span of 13 bases. Germline V gives CDR1 SGHTA, CDR2 FQGTGA. This CDR3 has 15 residues.

This chain uses TRBV6-1 with TRBJ2-1; the match to TRBD2 covers 12 bases. Germline trimming cut 4 bases from V and 9 bases from J; bases unmatched to any gene: 10. Germline assignment: CDR1 MNHNS and CDR2 SASEGT. The CDR3 length is 16 residues. The DNA for the CDR3 is TGTGCCAGCAGTGGTTTCCTAGCGGGAGGGATTAGTGAGCAGTTCTTC. Translation: CASSGFLAGGISEQFF.

V and J are TRBV7-2 and TRBJ2-7, with D perhaps TRBD2 (6 bases). Per the germline V gene, CDR1 is SGHTA and CDR2 is FQGNSA. V lost 5 bases and J 3 bases, leaving 14 bases between the germline ends. The CDR3 runs 14 residues. The CDR3 nucleotides read TGTGCCAGCAGCCTCGGGAGAGCGGGCTACGAGCAGTACTTC. Protein product: CASSLGRAGYEQYF.

V is TRBV15 and J is TRBJ1-5; 8 bases align to TRBD1. The CDR3 sequence is 15 residues long. Germline values: CDR1 LNHNV, CDR2 YYDKDF (reference sequence). With V trimmed by 5 bases and J by 0 bases, 3 bases remained unmatched. The CDR3 reads CATSPQGGSNQPQHF. CDR3 nucleotide sequence: TGTGCCACCAGCCCACAGGGGGGTAGCAATCAGCCCCAGCATTTT. Based on the CDR3 plus reference TRBV15 and TRBJ1-5, the full variable domain is DAMVIQNPRYQVTQFGKPVTLSCSQTLNHNVMYWYQQKSSQAPKLLFHYYDKDFNNEADTPDNFQSRRPNTSFCFLDIRSPGLGDTAMYLCATSPQGGSNQPQHFGDGTRLSIL.

This clone has a single count. The CDR3 nucleotides read TGTGCCAGCAGCTTCGGGGGACAGGGGGATGAAAAACTGTTTTTT. This sequence encodes CASSFGGQGDEKLFF. The rearrangement joins TRBV5-4 to TRBJ1-4, with 11 bases aligning to TRBD1. The CDR3 consists of 15 residues. Trimming at V came to 2 bases and at J to 6 bases, leaving 3 bases not matched to a gene. CDR1 and CDR2 from the germline V gene are SGHNT and YYREEE (reference sequence).

DNA of the CDR3: TGTGCCAGCAGCTTCACTAGCGGGAGGGGTGAGCAGTACTTC. Translated, it gives CASSFTSGRGEQYF. The V call is TRBV5-6, the J call TRBJ2-7; 13 bases are a match to TRBD2. V lost 2 bases, J lost 7 bases, and 3 bases stayed unmatched. The CDR3 extends over 14 amino acids. Germline V CDR1 and CDR2: SGHDT, YYEEEE. Drawing the rest from reference TRBV5-6 and TRBJ2-7, the complete variable domain is DAGVTQSPTHLIKTRGQQVTLRCSPKSGHDTVSWYQQALGQGPQFIFQYYEEEERQRGNFPDRFSGHQFPNYSSELNVNALLLGDSALYLCASSFTSGRGEQYFGPGTRLTVT.

The rearrangement joins TRBV5-1 to TRBJ2-2; possible D gene TRBD1, 6 bases. Per the germline V gene, CDR1 is SGHRS and CDR2 is YFSETQ. Trimming left V 5 bases short and J 1 base short, with 15 bases between. This CDR3 is built from 16 residues. The CDR3 DNA reads TGCGCCAGCAGGTTTTTACAGACAGGGAACACCGGGGAGCTGTTTTTT. It specifies CASRFLQTGNTGELFF.